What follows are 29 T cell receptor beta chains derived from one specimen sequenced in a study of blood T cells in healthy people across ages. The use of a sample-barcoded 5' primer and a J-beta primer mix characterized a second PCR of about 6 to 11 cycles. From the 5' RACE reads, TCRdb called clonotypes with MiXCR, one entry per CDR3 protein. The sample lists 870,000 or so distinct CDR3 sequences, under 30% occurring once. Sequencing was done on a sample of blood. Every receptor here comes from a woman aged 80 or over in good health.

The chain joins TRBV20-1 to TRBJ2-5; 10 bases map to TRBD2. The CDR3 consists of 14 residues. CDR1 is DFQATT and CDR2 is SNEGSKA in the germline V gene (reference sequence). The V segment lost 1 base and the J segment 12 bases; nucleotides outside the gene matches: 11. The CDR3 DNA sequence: TGCAGTGCTAGAGCGACTAGCGGGTCCTACGAGAAGTACTTC. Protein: CSARATSGSYEKYF.

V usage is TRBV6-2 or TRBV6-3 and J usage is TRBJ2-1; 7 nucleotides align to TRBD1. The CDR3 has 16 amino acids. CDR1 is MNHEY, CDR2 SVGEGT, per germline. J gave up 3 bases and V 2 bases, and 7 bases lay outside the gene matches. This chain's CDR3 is CASSYLGQKYYNEQFF. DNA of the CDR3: TGTGCCAGCAGTTACCTGGGACAGAAATACTACAATGAGCAGTTCTTC.

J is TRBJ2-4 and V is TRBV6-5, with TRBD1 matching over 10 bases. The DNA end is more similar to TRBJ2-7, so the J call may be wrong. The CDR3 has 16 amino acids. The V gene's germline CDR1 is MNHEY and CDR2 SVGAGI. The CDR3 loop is CASSLDRGLSSYEQYF. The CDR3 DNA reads TGTGCCAGCAGTCTCGACAGGGGGCTATCTTCCTACGAGCAGTACTTC.

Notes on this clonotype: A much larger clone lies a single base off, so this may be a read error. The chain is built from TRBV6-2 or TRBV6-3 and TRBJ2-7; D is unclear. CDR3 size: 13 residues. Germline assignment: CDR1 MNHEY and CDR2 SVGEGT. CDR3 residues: CAITDLVAYERYF. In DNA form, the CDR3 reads TGTGCCATCACGGACCTTGTAGCCTACGAGCGGTACTTC.

The CDR3 here is CASSSGLSEQYF. The DNA of the CDR3 is TGTGCCAGCAGTTCAGGGTTAAGTGAGCAGTACTTC. The rearrangement uses TRBV28 and TRBJ2-5; a weak D match, TRBD1 (5 bases). Germline CDR1 MDHEN, CDR2 SYDVKM. Trimming pared 4 bases from V and 11 bases from J, leaving 14 bases between. The CDR3 consists of 12 residues.

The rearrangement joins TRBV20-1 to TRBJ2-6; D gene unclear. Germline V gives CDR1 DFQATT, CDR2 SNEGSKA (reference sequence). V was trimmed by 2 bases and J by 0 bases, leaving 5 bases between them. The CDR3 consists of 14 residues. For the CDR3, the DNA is TGCAGTGCTAGACAACTCTCTGGGGCCAACGTCCTGACTTTC. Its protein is CSARQLSGANVLTF.

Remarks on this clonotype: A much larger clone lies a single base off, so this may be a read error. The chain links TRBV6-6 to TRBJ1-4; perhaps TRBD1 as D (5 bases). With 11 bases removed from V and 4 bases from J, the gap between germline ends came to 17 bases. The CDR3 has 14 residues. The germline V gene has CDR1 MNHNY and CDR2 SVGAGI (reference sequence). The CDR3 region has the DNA TGTGCCGGCAAGCGACGAGGGGATAATGAAAAACTGTTTTTT. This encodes CAGKRRGDNEKLFF.

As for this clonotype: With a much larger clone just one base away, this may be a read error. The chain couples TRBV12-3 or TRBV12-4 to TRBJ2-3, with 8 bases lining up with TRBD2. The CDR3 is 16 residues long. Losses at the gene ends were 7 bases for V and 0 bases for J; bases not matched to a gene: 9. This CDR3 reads CASKPAAGASTDTQYF. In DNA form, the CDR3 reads TGTGCCAGCAAACCGGCAGCGGGGGCCAGCACAGATACGCAGTATTTT.

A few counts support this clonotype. The CDR3 region is CASSQDWAHNSGNTIYF. The CDR3 DNA is TGTGCCAGCAGCCAAGATTGGGCTCACAACTCTGGAAACACCATATATTTT. The chain couples TRBV4-2 to TRBJ1-3, with no clear D. The V end lost 0 bases, the J end lost 0 bases, and 12 bases lay between the germline ends. This CDR3 is 17 amino acids long. CDR1 LGHNA and CDR2 YNFKEQ come from the germline V gene.

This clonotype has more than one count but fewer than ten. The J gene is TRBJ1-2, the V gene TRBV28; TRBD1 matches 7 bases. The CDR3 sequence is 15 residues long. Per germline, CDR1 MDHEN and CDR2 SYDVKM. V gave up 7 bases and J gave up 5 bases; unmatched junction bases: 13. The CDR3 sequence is CASTPGDRVGYGYTF. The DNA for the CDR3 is TGTGCCAGCACCCCTGGTGACAGGGTGGGGTATGGCTACACCTTC.

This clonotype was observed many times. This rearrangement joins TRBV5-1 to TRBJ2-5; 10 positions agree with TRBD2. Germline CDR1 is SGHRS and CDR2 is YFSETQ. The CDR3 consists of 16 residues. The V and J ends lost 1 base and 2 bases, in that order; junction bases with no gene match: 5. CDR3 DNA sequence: TGCGCCAGCAGCTTGTTGGGGACTAGCGTTCAAGAGACCCAGTACTTC. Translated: CASSLLGTSVQETQYF.

In DNA form, the CDR3 reads TGTGCCAGCAGCGGGGGCCGTGACCAAGAGACCCAGTACTTC. It translates to CASSGGRDQETQYF. The J gene is TRBJ2-5, the V gene TRBV12-3 or TRBV12-4; either TRBD1 or TRBD2 may fit D (6 bases each). The CDR3 loop spans 14 amino acids. V lost 6 bases to trimming and J lost 0 bases, with 11 bases between them.

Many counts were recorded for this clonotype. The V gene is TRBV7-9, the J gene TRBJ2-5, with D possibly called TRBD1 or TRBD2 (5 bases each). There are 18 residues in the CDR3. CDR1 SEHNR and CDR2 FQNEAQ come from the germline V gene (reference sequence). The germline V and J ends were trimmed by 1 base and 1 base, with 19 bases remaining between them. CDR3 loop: CASSLGLHRGAVQETQYF. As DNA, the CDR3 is TGTGCCAGCAGCTTAGGTCTACACCGAGGGGCCGTCCAAGAGACCCAGTACTTC.

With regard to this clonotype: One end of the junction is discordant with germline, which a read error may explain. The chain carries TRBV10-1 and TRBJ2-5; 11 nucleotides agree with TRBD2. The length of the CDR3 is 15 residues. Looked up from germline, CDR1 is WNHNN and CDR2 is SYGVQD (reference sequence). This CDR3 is CASSSLAGGQEAQYF. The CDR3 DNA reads TGCGCCAGCAGTTCCCTAGCGGGGGGACAAGAGGCCCAGTACTTC.

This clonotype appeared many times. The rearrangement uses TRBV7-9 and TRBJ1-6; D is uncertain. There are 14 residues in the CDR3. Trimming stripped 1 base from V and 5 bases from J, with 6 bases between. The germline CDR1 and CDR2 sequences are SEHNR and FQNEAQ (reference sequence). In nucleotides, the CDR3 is TGTGCCAGCAGCTTAGGGCGGAATAATTCACCCCTCCACTTT. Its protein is CASSLGRNNSPLHF.

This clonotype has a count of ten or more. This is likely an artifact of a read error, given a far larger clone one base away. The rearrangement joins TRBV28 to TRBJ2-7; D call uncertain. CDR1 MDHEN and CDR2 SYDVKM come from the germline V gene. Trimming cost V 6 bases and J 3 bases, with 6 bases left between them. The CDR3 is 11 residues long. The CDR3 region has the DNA TGTGCCAGCAGGTACAGCTACGAGCAGTACTTC. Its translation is CASRYSYEQYF.

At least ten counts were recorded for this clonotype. The CDR3 DNA sequence: TGCAGTGCTCATCGAGCGGGGGGGCGGAACAATGAGCAGTTCTTC. It specifies CSAHRAGGRNNEQFF. The V call is TRBV20-1, the J call TRBJ2-1; 10 bases match TRBD2. This CDR3 comprises 15 residues. Germline lookup yields CDR1 DFQATT and CDR2 SNEGSKA (reference sequence). Germline trimming cut 5 bases from V and 5 bases from J; bases unmatched to any gene: 9.

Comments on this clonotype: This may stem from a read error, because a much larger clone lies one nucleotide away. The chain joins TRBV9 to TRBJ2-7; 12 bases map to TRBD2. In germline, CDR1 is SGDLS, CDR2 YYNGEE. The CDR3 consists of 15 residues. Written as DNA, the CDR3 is TGTGCCCGCAGCCCTCGACTAGCGGGGGAATACGAGCAGTACTTC. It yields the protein CARSPRLAGEYEQYF.

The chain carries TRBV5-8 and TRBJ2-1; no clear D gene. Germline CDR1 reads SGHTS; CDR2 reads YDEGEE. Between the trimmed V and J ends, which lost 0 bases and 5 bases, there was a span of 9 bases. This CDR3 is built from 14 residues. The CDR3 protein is CASSLVQAHNEQFF. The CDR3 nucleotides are TGTGCCAGCAGCTTGGTGCAGGCCCACAATGAGCAGTTCTTC.

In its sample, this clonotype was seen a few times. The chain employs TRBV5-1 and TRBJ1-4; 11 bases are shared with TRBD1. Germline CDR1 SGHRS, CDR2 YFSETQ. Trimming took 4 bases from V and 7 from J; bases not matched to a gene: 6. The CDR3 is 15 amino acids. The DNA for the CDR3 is TGCGCCAGCAGCATCGGGACAGGGGGTCGTGAAAAACTGTTTTTT. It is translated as CASSIGTGGREKLFF.

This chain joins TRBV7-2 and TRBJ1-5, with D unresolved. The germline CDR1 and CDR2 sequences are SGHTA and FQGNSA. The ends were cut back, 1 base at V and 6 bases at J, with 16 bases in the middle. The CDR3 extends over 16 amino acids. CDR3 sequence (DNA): TGTGCCAGCAGCTTAGATGGAGCTGGCCGTGCTCAGCCCCAGCATTTT. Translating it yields CASSLDGAGRAQPQHF.

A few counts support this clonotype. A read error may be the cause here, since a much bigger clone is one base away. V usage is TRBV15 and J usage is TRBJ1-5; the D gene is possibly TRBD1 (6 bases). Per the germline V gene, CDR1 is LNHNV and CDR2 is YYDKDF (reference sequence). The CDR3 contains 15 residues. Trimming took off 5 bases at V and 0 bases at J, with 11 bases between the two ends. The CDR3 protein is CATSLQGCSNQPQHF. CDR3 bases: TGTGCCACCAGCTTACAGGGATGTAGCAATCAGCCCCAGCATTTT.

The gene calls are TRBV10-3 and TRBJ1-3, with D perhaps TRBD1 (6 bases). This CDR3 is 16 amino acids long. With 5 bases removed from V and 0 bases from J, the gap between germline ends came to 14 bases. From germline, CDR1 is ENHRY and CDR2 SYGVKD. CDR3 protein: CAISNDRRNSGNTIYF. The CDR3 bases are TGTGCCATCAGTAATGACAGGAGGAACTCTGGAAACACCATATATTTT.

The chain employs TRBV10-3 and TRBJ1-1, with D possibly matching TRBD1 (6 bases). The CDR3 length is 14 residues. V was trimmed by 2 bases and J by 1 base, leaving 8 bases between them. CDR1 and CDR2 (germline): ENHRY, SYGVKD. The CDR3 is CAISEPTGNTEAFF. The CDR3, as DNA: TGTGCCATCAGTGAGCCGACAGGGAACACTGAAGCTTTCTTT.

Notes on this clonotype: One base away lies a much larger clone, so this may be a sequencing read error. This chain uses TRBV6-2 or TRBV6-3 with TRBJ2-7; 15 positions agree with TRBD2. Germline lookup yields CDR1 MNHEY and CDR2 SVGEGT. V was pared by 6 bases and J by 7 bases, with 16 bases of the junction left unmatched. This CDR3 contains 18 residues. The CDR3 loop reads CASRRTSGGAWSYNEQYF. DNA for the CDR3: TGTGCCAGCAGACGGACTAGCGGGGGGGCTTGGTCCTACAATGAGCAGTACTTC.

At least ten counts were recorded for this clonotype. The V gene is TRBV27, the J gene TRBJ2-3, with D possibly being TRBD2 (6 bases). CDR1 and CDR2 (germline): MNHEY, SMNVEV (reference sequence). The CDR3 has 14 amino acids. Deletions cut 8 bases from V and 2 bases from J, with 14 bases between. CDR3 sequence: CASARRDFTDTQYF. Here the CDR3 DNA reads TGTGCCAGCGCGAGACGGGACTTCACAGATACGCAGTATTTT.

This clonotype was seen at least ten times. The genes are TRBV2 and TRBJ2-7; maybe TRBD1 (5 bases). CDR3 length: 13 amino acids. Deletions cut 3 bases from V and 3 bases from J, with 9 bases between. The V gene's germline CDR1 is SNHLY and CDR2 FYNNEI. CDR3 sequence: CASSDQGYYEQYF. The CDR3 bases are TGTGCCAGCAGTGATCAGGGCTACTACGAGCAGTACTTC. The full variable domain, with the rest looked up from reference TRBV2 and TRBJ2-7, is EPEVTQTPSHQVTQMGQEVILRCVPISNHLYFYWYRQILGQKVEFLVSFYNNEISEKSEIFDDQFSVERPDGSNFTLKIRSTKLEDSAMYFCASSDQGYYEQYFGPGTRLTVT.

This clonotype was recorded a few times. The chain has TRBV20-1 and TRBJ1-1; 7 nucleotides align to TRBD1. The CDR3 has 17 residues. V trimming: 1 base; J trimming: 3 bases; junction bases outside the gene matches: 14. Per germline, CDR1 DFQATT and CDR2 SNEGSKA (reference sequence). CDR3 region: CSARVEGAMFLDTEAFF. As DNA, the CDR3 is TGCAGTGCTAGAGTGGAGGGGGCGATGTTTTTAGACACTGAAGCTTTCTTT.

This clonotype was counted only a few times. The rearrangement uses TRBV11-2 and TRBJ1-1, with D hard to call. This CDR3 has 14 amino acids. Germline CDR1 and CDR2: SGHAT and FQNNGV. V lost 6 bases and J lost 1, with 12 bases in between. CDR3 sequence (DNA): TGTGCCAGCAGACCCATGGACGGGAACACTGAAGCTTTCTTT. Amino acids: CASRPMDGNTEAFF.